Listed here are 6 T cell receptor beta chains from one sample, sequenced in a study of T cells in Graves' hyperthyroidism and ophthalmopathy. Amplified regions were TCR beta CDR3 sequences from RNA transcripts. Carried out on the TCR CDR3, a first-round RT-PCR used the HTBI primer set. TCRdb fed the multiplex PCR reads into MiXCR, producing one record per CDR3 protein. The sample records some 510,000 distinct CDR3 sequences, 46% being singletons. The sequencing input was peripheral blood or thyroid tissue (not recorded which). These receptors originate from a woman younger than 30 with Graves' hyperthyroidism.

CDR3 residues: CASSYPPGYEQYF. For the CDR3, the DNA is TGTGCCAGCAGTTACCCGCCGGGCTACGAGCAGTACTTC. V is TRBV2 and J is TRBJ2-7; D ambiguous. This CDR3 has 13 residues. CDR1 and CDR2 from the germline V gene are SNHLY and FYNNEI. Trimming took off 5 bases at V and 3 bases at J, with 11 bases between the two ends.

In the case of this clonotype: The junction shows a germline mismatch at one end, possibly a read error. The V call is TRBV10-2, the J call TRBJ1-5, with D unclear. Germline values: CDR1 WSHSY, CDR2 SAAADI. This CDR3 comprises 15 residues. The CDR3 spells CASSSTRDSNQPQHF. In DNA, the CDR3 is TGTGCCAGCAGTTCCACACGGGATAGCAATCAGCCCCAGCATTTT.

This clonotype was seen a few times. The chain uses TRBV2 and TRBJ1-5, with 7 bases aligning to TRBD1. This CDR3 spans 18 amino acids. Per the germline V gene, CDR1 is SNHLY and CDR2 is FYNNEI. J lost 5 bases, V lost 5 bases, and 18 bases had no gene match. CDR3 region: CASSYGPGQYSADQPQHF. The CDR3 nucleotides are TGTGCCAGCAGTTACGGCCCGGGACAGTATAGTGCCGATCAGCCCCAGCATTTT.

On this clonotype: One end of the junction fails to match germline, which may point to a read error. J is TRBJ2-5 and V is TRBV7-3; D gene uncertain. From germline, CDR1 is SGHTA and CDR2 FQGTGA. The CDR3 runs to 14 residues. In DNA, the CDR3 is TGTGCCTGCAGCTTAGGTGGCAGCTCGGAGACCCAGTACTTC. Translated: CACSLGGSSETQYF.

Remarks on this clonotype: A much larger clone differs from this one at a single base, so this may be a read error. It is likely a read error, because the conserved phenylalanine at the end of the CDR3 is missing. This chain connects TRBV15 to TRBJ1-5, with no clear D. With 8 bases removed from V and 3 bases from J, the gap between germline ends came to 11 bases. CDR1 LNHNV and CDR2 YYDKDF come from the germline V gene (reference sequence). This CDR3 is built from 13 residues. CDR3 sequence: CATAFTHNQPQHL. CDR3 bases: TGTGCCACCGCCTTCACCCACAATCAGCCCCAGCATCTT.

Ten or more counts support this clonotype. CDR3 in amino acids: CSAAGGGLGYGYTF. CDR3 bases: TGCAGTGCTGCCGGAGGAGGATTGGGCTATGGCTACACCTTC. The chain uses TRBV20-1 and TRBJ1-2; D not certain. The CDR3 totals 14 residues. CDR1 DFQATT and CDR2 SNEGSKA come from the germline V gene (reference sequence). V lost 5 bases to trimming and J lost 4 bases, with 17 bases between them.